One sample yielded the 2 T cell receptor beta chains listed below, sequenced in a study of cytomegalovirus exposure and HLA in healthy donors. This table comes from immunoSEQ multiplex PCR, and its TCRdb copy is limited to in-frame clones, with some not included. Altogether 71,000 or so clones are present, approximately 95% being singletons, with the ten largest covering about 3.3%. Sequencing input: PBMCs. These receptors came from a woman younger than 35 in good health and CMV-seropositive.

The rearrangement joins TRBV2 to TRBJ1-2; D call uncertain. The CDR3 loop spans 13 amino acids. Per germline, CDR1 SNHLY and CDR2 FYNNEI. Trimming took 2 bases from V and 4 from J, leaving 8 bases between them. As DNA, the CDR3 is TGTGCCAGCAGTGAACGGGGAGTCTATGGCTACACCTTC. It encodes CASSERGVYGYTF.

V gene TRBV28 combines with J gene TRBJ2-1; 11 bases are shared with TRBD2. Per germline, CDR1 MDHEN and CDR2 SYDVKM. V dropped 5 bases and J dropped 7; count of bases not matched to a gene: 7. This CDR3 contains 15 residues. CDR3 amino acids: CASSPPGLAENEQFF. The DNA for the CDR3 is TGTGCCAGCAGTCCTCCGGGACTAGCGGAGAATGAGCAGTTCTTC.